This is a list of T cell receptor beta chains from one sample in a study of glioma-infiltrating T cells after dendritic cell vaccination. Only in-frame clones appear in the TCRdb table, and some are missing; sequencing was by immunoSEQ multiplex PCR. The repertoire holds 85,000 to 95,000 clones, with just over 85% as singletons. The material was blood, obtained before dendritic cell vaccination. These receptors were collected from a human donor with glioblastoma. CDR3s include the opening cysteine and the closing phenylalanine or tryptophan. The D gene is left open where the match is weak. The size entry is marked missing in some rows and otherwise reads once, few, many or a size class.

-	TRBV28	TRBJ2-3	-	CATEGIRDTDTQYF	TGTGCCACGGAGGGGATACGGGACACAGATACGCAGTATTTT
-	TRBV9	TRBJ2-6	-	CASTGSGANVLTF	TGTGCCAGCACCGGGTCTGGGGCCAACGTCCTGACTTTC
-	TRBV6-5	TRBJ2-4	-	CASSYSGQGYIQYF	TGTGCCAGCAGTTACTCAGGCCAGGGGTACATTCAGTACTTC
TRBD1	TRBV6-5	TRBJ1-2	-	CASSSPGQPEDYGYTF	TGTGCCAGCAGTTCTCCGGGACAGCCCGAGGACTATGGCTACACCTTC
-	TRBV7-9	TRBJ1-1	-	CASSPTTEAFF	TGTGCCAGCAGCCCTACCACTGAAGCTTTCTTT
TRBD2	TRBV9	TRBJ2-7	-	CASSPGGVAYEQYF	TGTGCCAGCAGCCCCGGGGGGGTCGCCTACGAGCAGTACTTC
TRBD1	TRBV6-5	TRBJ1-2	-	CASSYLGTGINYGYTF	TGTGCCAGCAGTTACCTCGGGACAGGCATAAACTATGGCTACACCTTC
TRBD2	TRBV29-1	TRBJ2-7	-	CSVEFLAGETYEQYF	TGCAGCGTTGAGTTCCTAGCGGGAGAAACTTACGAGCAGTACTTC
-	TRBV19	TRBJ2-5	few	CASRDLGGPREETQYF	TGTGCCAGTAGAGATCTGGGGGGGCCGCGAGAAGAGACCCAGTACTTC
TRBD2	TRBV9	TRBJ2-1	-	CASSPTSGANEQFF	TGTGCCAGCAGCCCGACTAGCGGGGCGAATGAGCAGTTCTTC
-	TRBV5-6	TRBJ2-4	-	CASTPTLRAEGKNIQYF	TGTGCCAGCACCCCCACCCTACGGGCCGAGGGCAAAAACATTCAGTACTTC
TRBD1	TRBV7-9	TRBJ1-2	-	CASSTWTGRWANGGYTF	TGTGCCAGCAGCACCTGGACAGGGAGATGGGCAAATGGTGGCTACACCTTC
-	TRBV19	TRBJ1-5	-	CASSTQSGPQHF	TGTGCCAGTAGTACCCAGTCTGGGCCCCAGCATTTT
TRBD2	TRBV6-4	TRBJ2-1	-	CASSDQGLAYNEQFF	TGTGCCAGCAGTGACCAGGGACTAGCTTACAATGAGCAGTTCTTC
TRBD1	TRBV27	TRBJ1-2	-	CASSPRTGDFYGYTF	TGTGCCAGCAGTCCCCGGACAGGAGACTTCTATGGCTACACCTTC
-	TRBV14	TRBJ2-7	-	CASSQRTRPYEQYF	TGTGCCAGCAGCCAAAGAACGAGGCCCTACGAGCAGTACTTC
-	TRBV5-4	TRBJ1-1	-	CASSVQWNTEAFF	TGTGCCAGCAGTGTACAGTGGAACACTGAAGCTTTCTTT
-	TRBV4-1	TRBJ1-3	few	CASSPTQGSGNTIYF	TGCGCCAGCAGCCCCACCCAGGGCTCTGGAAACACCATATATTTT
-	TRBV7-2	TRBJ1-1	-	CASTFNFTSEAFF	TGTGCCAGCACCTTCAATTTCACTTCTGAAGCTTTCTTT
-	TRBV9	TRBJ2-7	-	CASSVLAEPYEQYF	TGTGCCAGCAGCGTATTAGCGGAACCCTACGAGCAGTACTTC
TRBD1	TRBV29-1	TRBJ2-3	-	CSVGGQGVDTQYF	TGCAGCGTTGGGGGACAGGGGGTGGATACGCAGTATTTT
TRBD2	TRBV7-8	TRBJ2-7	few	CASSGTGGPVDEQYF	TGTGCCAGCAGCGGAACGGGGGGGCCGGTCGACGAGCAGTACTTC
-	TRBV19	TRBJ1-5	-	CASSTWTDNQPQHF	TGTGCCAGTAGTACCTGGACAGACAATCAGCCCCAGCATTTT
-	TRBV6-5	TRBJ2-7	-	CASTDRAYEQYF	TGTGCCAGCACCGACAGAGCCTACGAGCAGTACTTC
-	TRBV7-9	TRBJ1-2	-	CASSLAPQGYTF	TGTGCCAGCAGCTTAGCTCCACAGGGCTACACCTTC
-	TRBV29-1	TRBJ2-7	-	CSVEAERTPRGYEQYF	TGCAGCGTTGAAGCAGAAAGGACACCCCGCGGCTACGAGCAGTACTTC
-	TRBV20-1	TRBJ2-1	-	CSASLYNEQFF	TGCAGTGCTAGCCTTTACAATGAGCAGTTCTTC
-	TRBV7-6	TRBJ2-5	-	CASSLGLGETQYF	TGTGCCAGCAGCTTGGGGCTTGGGGAGACCCAGTACTTC
TRBD1	TRBV7-3	TRBJ1-1	few	CASSFGDRNTEAFF	TGTGCCAGCAGCTTTGGGGACAGGAACACTGAAGCTTTCTTT
TRBD2	TRBV11-2	TRBJ2-5	-	CASSLDMVAGQTQYF	TGTGCCAGCAGCTTAGATATGGTAGCGGGCCAGACCCAGTACTTC
-	TRBV5-8	TRBJ1-6	-	CASNPRGDNSPLHF	TGTGCCAGCAACCCCCGGGGGGATAATTCACCCCTCCACTTT
-	TRBV7-2	TRBJ2-5	-	CASSLFSIETQYF	TGTGCCAGCAGCTTATTTAGCATAGAGACCCAGTACTTC
-	TRBV4-2	TRBJ2-1	-	CASSRKPRNEQFF	TGTGCCAGCAGCCGTAAACCGAGGAATGAGCAGTTCTTC
TRBD2	TRBV15	TRBJ2-4	-	CATSRTERLAGYLAKNIQYF	TGTGCCACCAGCAGAACCGAGAGGCTAGCGGGGTACCTAGCCAAAAACATTCAGTACTTC
TRBD1	TRBV4-1	TRBJ2-2	-	CASSQGGTGGETGELFF	TGCGCCAGCAGCCAAGGCGGGACAGGGGGTGAAACCGGGGAGCTGTTTTTT
-	TRBV19	TRBJ2-3	-	CASSSRATDTQYF	TGTGCCAGTAGTAGCAGGGCAACAGATACGCAGTATTTT
-	TRBV11-2	TRBJ2-7	-	CASSLVYRYEQYF	TGTGCCAGCAGCTTAGTCTACAGGTACGAGCAGTACTTC
-	TRBV4-1	TRBJ2-5	-	CASSQDSRGDETQYF	TGCGCCAGCAGCCAAGATTCCAGGGGTGATGAGACCCAGTACTTC
-	TRBV4-1	TRBJ2-3	-	CASSHRFSSDTDTQYF	TGCGCCAGCAGCCACCGATTCTCTAGCGACACAGATACGCAGTATTTT
TRBD1	TRBV5-8	TRBJ1-1	-	CASRLDRLNTEAFF	TGTGCCAGCAGGTTGGACAGGTTGAACACTGAAGCTTTCTTT
TRBD2	TRBV5-8	TRBJ2-1	-	CASRMRGGAYIYNEQFF	TGTGCCAGCAGGATGCGGGGGGGGGCATACATCTACAATGAGCAGTTCTTC
TRBD1	TRBV4-1	TRBJ2-5	once	CASSPPTGHPQETQYF	TGCGCCAGCAGTCCACCGACAGGGCATCCCCAAGAGACCCAGTACTTC
-	TRBV11-2	TRBJ2-1	-	CASSLSRIYNEQFF	TGTGCCAGCAGCTTATCCAGAATCTACAATGAGCAGTTCTTC
TRBD2	TRBV14	TRBJ2-3	-	CASSQAPVWAGGTDTQYF	TGTGCCAGCAGCCAAGCCCCGGTCTGGGCGGGGGGCACAGATACGCAGTATTTT
-	TRBV5-1	TRBJ2-7	-	CASSLDPSVYEQYF	TGCGCCAGCAGCTTGGATCCCTCTGTCTACGAGCAGTACTTC
-	TRBV19	TRBJ2-5	-	CASSGQGTETQYF	TGTGCCAGTAGTGGGCAGGGAACAGAGACCCAGTACTTC
-	TRBV6-6	TRBJ1-2	-	CASSSSTTTNYGYTF	TGTGCCAGCAGCAGCAGTACGACAACCAACTATGGCTACACCTTC
-	TRBV20-1	TRBJ1-2	-	CSASGSYGYTF	TGCAGTGCTAGTGGGAGTTATGGCTACACCTTC
TRBD1	TRBV6-5	TRBJ1-5	-	CASTGTGVNQPQHF	TGTGCCAGCACCGGGACAGGAGTAAACCAGCCCCAGCATTTT
-	TRBV28	TRBJ2-5	-	CASRDPVGLGETQYF	TGTGCCAGCAGAGATCCAGTCGGGTTGGGAGAGACCCAGTACTTC
TRBD1	TRBV14	TRBJ2-1	-	CASSQGFLQGYFNEQFF	TGTGCCAGCAGCCAAGGATTTCTACAGGGGTATTTCAATGAGCAGTTCTTC